Described below is a single TCR beta chain sequence and its context. Germline V gives CDR1 LGHDT, CDR2 YNNKEL (reference sequence). V dropped 5 bases and J dropped 9; count of bases not matched to a gene: 5. The CDR3 runs to 14 residues. Original data processing: Amplification from reference gene primers served as the basis for estimated nucleated cell counts. Measured with immunoSEQ multiplex PCR; TCRdb has only the in-frame clones, and not every one. The V and J calls and clone size come from that table; D and trimming were worked out from the DNA. The sample holds around 110,000 clones, 71% seen once. This entry belongs to a study of blood T cell repertoires in COVID-19.

The receptor comes from a human donor with acute or convalescent COVID-19. The donor label of this sample is uncertain. Material for sequencing was peripheral blood. The chain links TRBV3-1 (or the pseudogene TRBV3-2) to TRBJ2-1; 12 bases line up with TRBD2. The CDR3 here is CASSVMTSGGEQFF. For the CDR3, the DNA is TGTGCCAGCAGCGTTATGACTAGCGGGGGTGAGCAGTTCTTC.